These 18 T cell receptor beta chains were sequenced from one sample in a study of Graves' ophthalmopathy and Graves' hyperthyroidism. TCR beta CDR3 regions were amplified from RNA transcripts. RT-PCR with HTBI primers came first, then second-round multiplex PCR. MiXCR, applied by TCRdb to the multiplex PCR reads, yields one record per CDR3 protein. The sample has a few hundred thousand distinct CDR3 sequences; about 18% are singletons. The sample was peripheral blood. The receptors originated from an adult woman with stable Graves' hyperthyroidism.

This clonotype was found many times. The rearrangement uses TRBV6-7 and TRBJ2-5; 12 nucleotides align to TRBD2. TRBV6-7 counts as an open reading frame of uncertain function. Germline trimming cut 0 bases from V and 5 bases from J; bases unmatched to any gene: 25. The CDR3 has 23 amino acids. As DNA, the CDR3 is TGTGCCAGCAGTTACTCGATCGGTTATACTAGCGGGAGGTTACATACAAACGTGGAGACCCAGTACTTC. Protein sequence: CASSYSIGYTSGRLHTNVETQYF.

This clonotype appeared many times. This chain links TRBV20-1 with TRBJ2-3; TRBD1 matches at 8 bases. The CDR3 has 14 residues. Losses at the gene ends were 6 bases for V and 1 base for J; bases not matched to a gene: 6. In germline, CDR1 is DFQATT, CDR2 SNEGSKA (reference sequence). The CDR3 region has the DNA TGCAGTGCAAGTGAGGACAGGGGCACAGATACGCAGTATTTT. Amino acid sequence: CSASEDRGTDTQYF.

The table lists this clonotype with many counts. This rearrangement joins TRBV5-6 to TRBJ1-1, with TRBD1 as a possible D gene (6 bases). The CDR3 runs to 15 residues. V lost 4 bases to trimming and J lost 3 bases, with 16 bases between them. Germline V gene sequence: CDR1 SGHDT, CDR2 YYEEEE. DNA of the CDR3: TGTGCCAGCAGCCTCTTCGGACAGACCTACACTGAAGCTTTCTTT. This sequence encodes CASSLFGQTYTEAFF.

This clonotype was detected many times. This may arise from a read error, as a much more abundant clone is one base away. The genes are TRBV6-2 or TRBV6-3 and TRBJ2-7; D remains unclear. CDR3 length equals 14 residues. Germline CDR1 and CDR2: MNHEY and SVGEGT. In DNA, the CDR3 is TGTGCCAGCGGTTACTCCGCGACGGCCTACGAGCAGTACTTC. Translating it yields CASGYSATAYEQYF.

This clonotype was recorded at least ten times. CDR3 sequence: CASRPAGGSPYEQYF. CDR3 nucleotides: TGTGCCAGCAGGCCCGCGGGCGGAAGCCCTTACGAGCAGTACTTC. The V call is TRBV5-4, the J call TRBJ2-7, with a possible D match to TRBD2 (5 bases). V lost 5 bases, J lost 4 bases, and 19 bases lay in between. The CDR3 is 15 amino acids. CDR1 is SGHNT, CDR2 YYREEE, per germline (reference sequence).

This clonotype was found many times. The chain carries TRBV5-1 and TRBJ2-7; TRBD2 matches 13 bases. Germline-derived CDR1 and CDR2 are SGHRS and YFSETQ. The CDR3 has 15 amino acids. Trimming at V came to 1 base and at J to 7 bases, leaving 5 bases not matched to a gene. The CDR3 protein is CASSLTSGRAREQYF. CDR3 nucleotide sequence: TGCGCCAGCAGCTTGACTAGCGGGAGGGCCAGGGAGCAGTACTTC. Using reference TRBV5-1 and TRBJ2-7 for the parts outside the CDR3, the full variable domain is KAGVTQTPRYLIKTRGQQVTLSCSPISGHRSVSWYQQTPGQGLQFLFEYFSETQRNKGNFPGRFSGRQFSNSRSEMNVSTLELGDSALYLCASSLTSGRAREQYFGPGTRLTVT.

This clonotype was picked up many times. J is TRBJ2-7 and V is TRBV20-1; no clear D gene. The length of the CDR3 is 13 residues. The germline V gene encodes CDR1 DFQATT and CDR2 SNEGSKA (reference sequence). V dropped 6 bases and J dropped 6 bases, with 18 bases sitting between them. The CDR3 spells CSAKHVVDGEQYF. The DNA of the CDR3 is TGCAGTGCCAAACATGTAGTTGATGGCGAGCAGTACTTC.

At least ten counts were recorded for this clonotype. CDR3 sequence: CASRQKETQYF. DNA for the CDR3: TGTGCCAGCAGGCAAAAAGAGACCCAGTACTTC. This rearrangement joins TRBV7-3 to TRBJ2-5; no clear D. From germline, CDR1 is SGHTA and CDR2 FQGTGA. V dropped 6 bases and J dropped 3 bases, with 5 bases sitting between them. This CDR3 spans 11 amino acids.

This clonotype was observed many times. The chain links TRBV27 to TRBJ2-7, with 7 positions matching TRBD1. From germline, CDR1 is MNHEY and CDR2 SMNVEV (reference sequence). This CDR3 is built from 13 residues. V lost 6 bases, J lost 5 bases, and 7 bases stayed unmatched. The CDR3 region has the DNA TGTGCCAGCAGGAATACAGGGGAGAACGAGCAGTACTTC. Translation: CASRNTGENEQYF.

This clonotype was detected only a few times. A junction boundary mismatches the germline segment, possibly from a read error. As DNA, the CDR3 is TGTACCAGCAGCACTCCGGGACTAGCGGGAGTGGCCAAAAACATTCAGTACTTC. It codes for CTSSTPGLAGVAKNIQYF. This chain uses TRBV11-2 with TRBJ2-4, with 14 bases matching TRBD2. CDR3 size: 18 residues. Germline CDR1 and CDR2: SGHAT and FQNNGV.

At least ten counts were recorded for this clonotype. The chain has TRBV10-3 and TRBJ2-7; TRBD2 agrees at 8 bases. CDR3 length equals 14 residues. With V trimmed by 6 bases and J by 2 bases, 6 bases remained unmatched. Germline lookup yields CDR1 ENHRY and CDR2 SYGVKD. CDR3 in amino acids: CAIRRGENPYEQYF. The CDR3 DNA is TGTGCCATCAGGCGGGGGGAAAATCCCTACGAGCAGTACTTC.

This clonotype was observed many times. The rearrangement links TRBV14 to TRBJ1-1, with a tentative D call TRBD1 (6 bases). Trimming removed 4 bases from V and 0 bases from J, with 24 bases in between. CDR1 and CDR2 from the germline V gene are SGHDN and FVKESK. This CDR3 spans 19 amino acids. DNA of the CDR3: TGTGCCAGCAGCCCCCTCCACTCGGACAGAATTAGGCTGAACACTGAAGCTTTCTTT. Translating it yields CASSPLHSDRIRLNTEAFF. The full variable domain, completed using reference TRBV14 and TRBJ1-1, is EAGVTQFPSHSVIEKGQTVTLRCDPISGHDNLYWYRRVMGKEIKFLLHFVKESKQDESGMPNNRFLAERTGGTYSTLKVQPAELEDSGVYFCASSPLHSDRIRLNTEAFFGQGTRLTVV.

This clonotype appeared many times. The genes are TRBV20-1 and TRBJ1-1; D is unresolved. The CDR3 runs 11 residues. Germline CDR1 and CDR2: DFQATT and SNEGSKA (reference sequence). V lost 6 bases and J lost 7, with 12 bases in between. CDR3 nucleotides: TGCAGTGCCGGAGAATTCGGTGAAGCTTTCTTT. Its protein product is CSAGEFGEAFF.

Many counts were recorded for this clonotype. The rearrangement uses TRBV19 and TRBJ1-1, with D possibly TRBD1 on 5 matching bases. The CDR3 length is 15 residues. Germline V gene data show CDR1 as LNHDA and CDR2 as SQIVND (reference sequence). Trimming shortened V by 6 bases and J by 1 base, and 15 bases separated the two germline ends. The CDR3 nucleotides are TGTGCCAGTAGATCACCGGGACCGACGAACACTGAAGCTTTCTTT. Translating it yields CASRSPGPTNTEAFF.

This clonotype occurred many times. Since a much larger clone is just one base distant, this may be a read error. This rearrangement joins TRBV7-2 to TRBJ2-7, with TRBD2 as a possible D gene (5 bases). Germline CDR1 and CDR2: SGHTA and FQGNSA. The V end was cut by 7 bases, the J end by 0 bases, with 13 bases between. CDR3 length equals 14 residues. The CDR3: CASNRTGNSYEQYF. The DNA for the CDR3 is TGTGCCAGCAACCGAACGGGGAACTCCTACGAGCAGTACTTC.

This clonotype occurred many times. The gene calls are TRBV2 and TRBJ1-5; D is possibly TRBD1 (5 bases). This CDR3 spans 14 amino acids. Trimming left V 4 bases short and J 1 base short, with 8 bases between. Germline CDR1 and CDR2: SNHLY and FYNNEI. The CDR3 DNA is TGTGCCAGCAGTGCCAGGGTAAGCAATCAGCCCCAGCATTTT. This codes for CASSARVSNQPQHF.

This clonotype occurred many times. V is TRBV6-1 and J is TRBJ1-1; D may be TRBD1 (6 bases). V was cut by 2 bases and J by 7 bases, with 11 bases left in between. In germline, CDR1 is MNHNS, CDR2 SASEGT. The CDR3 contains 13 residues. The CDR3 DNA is TGTGCCAGCAGTGAAAGCGGAGGGGGTGAAGCTTTCTTT. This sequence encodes CASSESGGGEAFF.

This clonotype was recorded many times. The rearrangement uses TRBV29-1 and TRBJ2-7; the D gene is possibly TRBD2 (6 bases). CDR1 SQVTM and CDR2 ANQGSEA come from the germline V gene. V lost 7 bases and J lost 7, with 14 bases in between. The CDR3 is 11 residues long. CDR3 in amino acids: CSAGTDGEQYF. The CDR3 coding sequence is TGCAGCGCAGGGACTGATGGGGAGCAGTACTTC.